This T cell receptor beta chain was identified during a study of molecular identifiers for immune sequencing clone quantification. Naive CD8 libraries used 20,000 to 1,000,000 sorted cells and 10%, 30% or 50% RNA. In the sort, naive CD8 T cells were defined as CD8+CD4-CCR7+CD45RA+. TCRdb used MiXCR to reprocess the PCR reads, holding one entry per CDR3 protein. The data show about 510,000 distinct CDR3 sequences, with over 20% seen just once and approximately 0.84% held by the top ten. Looked up from germline, CDR1 is SGHVS and CDR2 is FNYEAQ. Deletions cut 0 bases from V and 4 bases from J, with 14 bases between. The CDR3 covers 16 residues. To note about this clonotype: This clone may be a read error of a much larger clone one base away.

This receptor was obtained from a human donor in good health. Some libraries in this study had Jurkat cell RNA spiked in. The sequencing sample was made of naive CD8+ T cells from blood, with Jurkat cell RNA spiked in. Sample subset: FACS-sorted CD8+CD4-CCR7+CD45RA+ naive T cells. The J gene is TRBJ2-3, the V gene TRBV7-6; D perhaps matches TRBD2 (6 bases). The CDR3 loop is CASSLARGSSADTQYF. The CDR3 DNA reads TGTGCCAGCAGCTTAGCGAGGGGATCTAGCGCAGATACGCAGTATTTT.